This is a list of T cell receptor beta chains from one sample in a study of cytomegalovirus exposure and HLA in healthy donors. Assay: immunoSEQ multiplex PCR; the TCRdb copy retains only in-frame clones and omits some. The profile shows over 80,000 clones, 81% of them singletons. The specimen was PBMCs. All receptors come from a man aged 35 to 55 in good health and CMV-seropositive. The CDR3 runs from the conserved cysteine through the conserved F or W. Fields, in order: clone size, CDR3 length, J gene, D gene, V gene, CDR3 protein, CDR3 DNA. The D gene is left open where the match is weak. Where a row states a size, it is once, few, many or the class of an expanded clone; other rows omit it.

clone size: .
CDR3 length: 13
J gene: TRBJ1-1
D gene: .
V gene: TRBV6-6
CDR3 protein: CASSRQPNTEAFF
CDR3 DNA: TGTGCCAGCAGTCGACAGCCGAACACTGAAGCTTTCTTT

clone size: .
CDR3 length: 19
J gene: TRBJ2-6
D gene: .
V gene: TRBV21-1
CDR3 protein: CASSKALKGVVSGANVLTF
CDR3 DNA: TGTGCCAGCAGCAAAGCCCTGAAGGGGGTCGTTTCTGGGGCCAACGTCCTGACTTTC

clone size: .
CDR3 length: 13
J gene: TRBJ2-1
D gene: .
V gene: TRBV4-1
CDR3 protein: CASSHYRGNEQFF
CDR3 DNA: TGCGCCAGCAGCCATTATAGGGGGAATGAGCAGTTCTTC

clone size: .
CDR3 length: 15
J gene: TRBJ2-3
D gene: .
V gene: TRBV7-7
CDR3 protein: CASSRQAGSTDTQYF
CDR3 DNA: TGTGCTAGCAGCCGACAGGCTGGGAGCACAGATACGCAGTATTTT

clone size: .
CDR3 length: 16
J gene: TRBJ1-6
D gene: .
V gene: TRBV7-9
CDR3 protein: CSSSLGAGAVKAPLHF
CDR3 DNA: TGTTCCAGCAGCTTAGGGGCAGGCGCCGTGAAGGCACCCCTCCACTTT

clone size: few
CDR3 length: 12
J gene: TRBJ1-2
D gene: TRBD1
V gene: TRBV5-1
CDR3 protein: CASSSTGFGYTF
CDR3 DNA: TGCGCCAGCAGCTCGACAGGGTTTGGCTACACCTTC

clone size: .
CDR3 length: 14
J gene: TRBJ1-1
D gene: .
V gene: TRBV27
CDR3 protein: CASSLGLFDTEAFF
CDR3 DNA: TGTGCCAGCAGTTTAGGACTCTTCGACACTGAAGCTTTCTTT

clone size: .
CDR3 length: 17
J gene: TRBJ2-1
D gene: TRBD2
V gene: TRBV5-1
CDR3 protein: CASSLTSGRGGYNEQFF
CDR3 DNA: TGCGCCAGCAGTCTGACTAGCGGGAGGGGGGGATACAATGAGCAGTTCTTC

clone size: once
CDR3 length: 12
J gene: TRBJ1-5
D gene: TRBD1
V gene: TRBV18
CDR3 protein: CASSPGQGPQHF
CDR3 DNA: TGTGCCAGCTCACCTGGACAGGGGCCCCAGCATTTT

clone size: .
CDR3 length: 13
J gene: TRBJ2-7
D gene: TRBD1
V gene: TRBV28
CDR3 protein: CASSSGGIGEQYF
CDR3 DNA: TGTGCCAGCAGTTCAGGGGGAATCGGCGAGCAGTACTTC

clone size: .
CDR3 length: 14
J gene: TRBJ1-5
D gene: .
V gene: TRBV19
CDR3 protein: CASSGSGGHQPQHF
CDR3 DNA: TGTGCCAGTAGCGGATCGGGGGGCCATCAGCCCCAGCATTTT

clone size: .
CDR3 length: 11
J gene: TRBJ1-1
D gene: .
V gene: TRBV20-1
CDR3 protein: CSARQGTEAFF
CDR3 DNA: TGCAGTGCTAGGCAGGGCACTGAAGCTTTCTTT

clone size: .
CDR3 length: 13
J gene: TRBJ1-2
D gene: TRBD1
V gene: TRBV7-2
CDR3 protein: CASSPGGIHGYTF
CDR3 DNA: TGTGCCAGCAGCCCAGGGGGAATTCATGGCTACACCTTC

clone size: .
CDR3 length: 15
J gene: TRBJ2-1
D gene: TRBD2
V gene: TRBV27
CDR3 protein: CASSPGTSGVNEQFF
CDR3 DNA: TGTGCCAGCAGTCCAGGGACTAGCGGGGTCAATGAGCAGTTCTTC